This TCR beta chain was found in a study of blood T cell repertoires in COVID-19 (dated by TCRdb to 2020 to 2022). For context, the study as a whole: The collaborator samples originated in the United States, Italy and Spain and spanned the acute and convalescent phases of COVID-19. The samples were drawn from the first 160 participants of the ongoing ImmuneRACE study and from about 1,200 subjects provided by 6 global collaborators. The repertoires were made available in a free public database intended to serve as a resource for research on the immune response to SARS-CoV-2. Sample metadata almost always included a de-identified subject ID, COVID-19 status, age in years and sex. The prospective study material was composed of cDNA or gDNA derived from T cells, B-cell-depleted T cells, or PBMCs. Where available, HLA class I and class II types were obtained from metadata supplied by the sample provider rather than from assay-based typing. Deeply sampled blood TCRbeta repertoires from subjects exposed to, actively infected with, or recovered from COVID-19 were included in the dataset.

TCRbeta CDR3 regions were amplified from genomic DNA using the immunoSEQ Assay, a bias-controlled multiplex PCR. On the study's bioinformatics: The number of nucleated cells in each sample was estimated by amplification of reference gene primers within the assay. Sequence reads were collapsed and filtered to measure the absolute abundance of every unique TCRbeta CDR3 rearrangement. Productive Simpson clonality was computed per sample as the square root of Simpson's diversity index over productive rearrangements. TCRdb re-hosts the immuneACCESS table, in-frame sequences only. Its copies lack some clones; in the studies checked, an unresolved V gene accounts for under half of them, and the cause for the rest is not known. V, J and clone size reflect that table, while D and trimming were determined from the DNA. Recorded for this sample are 150,000 to 200,000 clones; 75% to 90% of them occurred a single time. 3% to 3.5% of the sample is held by the ten biggest clonotypes.

The collaborating institutions used their own protocols to collect whole blood in K2EDTA tubes. For TCRbeta analysis, collaborators shipped samples in one of three forms: frozen whole blood, isolated PBMCs, or DNA extracted from either of those sample types. The table lists this clone with a few counts. The specificity of this receptor is unknown. No per-base quality is available; no much larger clone lies one base away. Summary of the overall study and its limitations: How much clinical and demographic metadata was included differed by source and by participant, and the metadata was provided uncurated.

The sequenced sample was peripheral blood. This clonotype originated in a human donor with acute or convalescent COVID-19. The donor label of this sample is uncertain.

The CDR3 amino acid sequence is: CASTEGGVPSNQPQHF. In nucleotide form, the sequence is TGTGCCAGCACCGAGGGTGGGGTCCCTAGCAATCAGCCCCAGCATTTT. The sequence joins TRBV19 to TRBJ1-5; the D segment cannot be called with confidence. Relative to germline, V is 9 bases shorter and J is 0 bases shorter, with 18 bases between their ends. From a lookup of the germline V gene (reference sequence), CDR1 and CDR2 are LNHDA and SQIVND. The CDR3 holds 16 amino acids from the cysteine to the phenylalanine. Solely the CDR3 DNA is kept, with 48 bases framed from the first base.